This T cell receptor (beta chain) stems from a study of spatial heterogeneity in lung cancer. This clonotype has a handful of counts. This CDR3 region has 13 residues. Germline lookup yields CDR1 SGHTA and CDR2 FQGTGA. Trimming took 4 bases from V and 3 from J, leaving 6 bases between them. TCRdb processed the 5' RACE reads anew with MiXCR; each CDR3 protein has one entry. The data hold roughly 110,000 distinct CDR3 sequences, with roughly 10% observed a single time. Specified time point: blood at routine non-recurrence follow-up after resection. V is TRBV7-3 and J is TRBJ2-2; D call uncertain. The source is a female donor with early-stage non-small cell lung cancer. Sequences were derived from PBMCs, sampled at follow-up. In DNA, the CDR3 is TGTGCCAGCAGCTCCTACTACACCGGGGAGCTGTTTTTT. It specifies CASSSYYTGELFF.